This T cell receptor (beta chain) was profiled in a study of early T cells in non-severe SARS-CoV-2 infection. Attachment of unique molecular identifiers was made to individual cDNA molecules. TCRdb processed the 5' RACE reads anew with MiXCR; each CDR3 protein has one entry. The sample has 30,000 to 40,000 distinct CDR3 sequences; around 9% are singletons. In this sample, this clonotype turned up a few times. This clonotype originated in an adult who was a healthcare worker with PCR-confirmed SARS-CoV-2 infection or an uninfected control (not recorded which). The sample consisted of whole blood.

CDR3 nucleotides: TGTGCCACCAGTTTCTCTGGCACTGAAGCTTTCTTT. It translates to CATSFSGTEAFF. The chain recombines TRBV24-1 with TRBJ1-1; D uncertain. With 6 bases removed from V and 4 bases from J, the gap between germline ends came to 8 bases. Germline CDR1 KGHDR, CDR2 SFDVKD. The CDR3 runs to 12 residues.